This T cell receptor (beta chain) stems from a study of blood T cells in healthy people across ages. Concerning this clonotype itself: The antigen is undetermined. This may be a read error, as it is one base from a much larger clone.

CDR3 length equals 15 residues. The germline gives CDR1 LGHNA, CDR2 YSLEER. A second PCR, run for about 7 to 11 cycles, used a sample-barcoded 5' primer plus a J-beta primer mix. TCRdb itself ran the 5' RACE reads through MiXCR, one entry per CDR3 protein. The data contain about 770,000 distinct CDR3 sequences, 44% of them singletons. Points from the study as a whole: Roughly linear declines in TCR beta diversity per million T cells occurred with age.

The specimen sequenced was blood. This TCR was recovered from a man aged 55 to 70 in good health. The chain links TRBV4-3 to TRBJ1-2, with D possibly being TRBD1 (5 bases). This CDR3 is CASSQTTDTGYGHTF. The CDR3 coding sequence is TGCGCCAGCAGCCAAACGACAGATACCGGCTATGGCCACACCTTC.